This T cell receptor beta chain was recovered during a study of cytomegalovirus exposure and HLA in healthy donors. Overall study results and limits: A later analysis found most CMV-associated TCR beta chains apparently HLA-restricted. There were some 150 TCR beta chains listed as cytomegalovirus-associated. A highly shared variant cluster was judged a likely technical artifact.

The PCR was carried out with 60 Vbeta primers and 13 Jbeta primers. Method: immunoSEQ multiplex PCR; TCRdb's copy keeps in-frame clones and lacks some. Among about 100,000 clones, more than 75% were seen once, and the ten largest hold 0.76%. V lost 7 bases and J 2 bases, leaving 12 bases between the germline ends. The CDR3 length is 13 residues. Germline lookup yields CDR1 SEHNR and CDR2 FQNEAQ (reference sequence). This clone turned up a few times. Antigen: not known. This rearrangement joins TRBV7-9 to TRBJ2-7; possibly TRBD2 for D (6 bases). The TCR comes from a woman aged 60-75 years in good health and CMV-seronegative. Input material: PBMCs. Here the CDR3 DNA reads TGTGCCAGCATCGGTGGCGGGGCCTACGAGCAGTACTTC. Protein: CASIGGGAYEQYF.